This passage covers 13 T cell receptor beta chains from one sample sequenced in a study of cytomegalovirus exposure and HLA in healthy donors. Primers: 60 Vbeta forward and 13 Jbeta reverse. This table comes from immunoSEQ multiplex PCR, and its TCRdb copy is limited to in-frame clones, with some not included. The sample has some 150,000 clones; about 82% are singletons. The sequenced sample was PBMCs. The receptors stem from a male donor in good health and CMV-seronegative.

The chain links TRBV10-3 to TRBJ1-2; D gene ambiguous. Trimming left V 0 bases short and J 8 bases short, with 13 bases between. The germline gives CDR1 ENHRY, CDR2 SYGVKD. The CDR3 spans 14 residues. The CDR3 nucleotides are TGTGCCATCAGTGAGTCCGGCAGGACTTTGGGCTACACCTTC. It codes for CAISESGRTLGYTF.

J is TRBJ2-7 and V is TRBV11-3, with 8 positions matching TRBD1. This CDR3 has 14 residues. From germline, CDR1 is SGHNT and CDR2 YENEEA. Trimming cost V 5 bases and J 7 bases; bases outside gene matches: 10. The CDR3 DNA reads TGTGCCAGCAGCGGAACGCAGGGGGCGAGGGAGCAGTACTTC. It yields the protein CASSGTQGAREQYF.

The rearrangement uses TRBV6-1 and TRBJ2-7, with D unresolved. V was shortened by 3 bases and J by 2 bases, with 5 bases between the two germline ends. This CDR3 region has 12 residues. Per germline, CDR1 MNHNS and CDR2 SASEGT. The CDR3 loop reads CASSDRAYEQYF. CDR3 bases: TGTGCCAGCAGTGACCGAGCCTACGAGCAGTACTTC.

J is TRBJ2-1 and V is TRBV10-2; 8 bases are a match to TRBD2. The CDR3 has 15 residues. CDR1 is WSHSY and CDR2 is SAAADI in the germline V gene. Trimming at V came to 10 bases and at J to 4 bases, leaving 12 bases not matched to a gene. The chain's CDR3 is CATRPPAGGYNEQFF. The CDR3 DNA reads TGCGCCACCCGCCCCCCCGCGGGGGGTTACAATGAGCAGTTCTTC.

The genes are TRBV4-3 and TRBJ1-1, with D hard to call. The CDR3 loop spans 12 amino acids. Trimming pared 4 bases from V and 9 bases from J, leaving 12 bases between. CDR1 is LGHNA and CDR2 is YSLEER in the germline V gene. CDR3 coding DNA: TGCGCCAGCAGCCCTACGGAGGGAAAAGCTTTCTTT. Residues: CASSPTEGKAFF.

This CDR3 is CASSPTGNTGELFF. CDR3 nucleotide sequence: TGTGCCAGCAGTCCGACAGGGAACACCGGGGAGCTGTTTTTT. The J gene is TRBJ2-2, the V gene TRBV6-4; the D gene is possibly TRBD1 (6 bases). Germline V gives CDR1 MRHNA, CDR2 SNTAGT. The CDR3 loop spans 14 amino acids. V was clipped by 5 bases and J by 1 base, with 8 bases between them.

The CDR3 DNA follows: TGTGCCAGCAGCTCAGGGGGAGATAGCAATCAGCCCCAGCATTTT. Its translation: CASSSGGDSNQPQHF. The chain is built from TRBV7-2 and TRBJ1-5; 7 bases match TRBD1. The CDR3 contains 15 residues. The V and J ends lost 4 bases and 0 bases, in that order; junction bases with no gene match: 3. Germline V lookup: CDR1 SGHTA, CDR2 FQGNSA.

This chain connects TRBV2 to TRBJ1-6; 7 bases fit TRBD1. J was trimmed by 4 bases and V by 6 bases; bases with no gene match: 12. The CDR3 runs 17 residues. Germline-derived CDR1 and CDR2 are SNHLY and FYNNEI. DNA of the CDR3: TGTGCCAGCAGACCCGGGACAGCCTCGAGGTATAATTCACCCCTCCACTTT. Translation gives CASRPGTASRYNSPLHF. The entire variable domain, with the rest obtained from reference TRBV2 and TRBJ1-6, is as follows: EPEVTQTPSHQVTQMGQEVILRCVPISNHLYFYWYRQILGQKVEFLVSFYNNEISEKSEIFDDQFSVERPDGSNFTLKIRSTKLEDSAMYFCASRPGTASRYNSPLHFGNGTRLTVT.

The chain has TRBV7-8 and TRBJ1-2; perhaps TRBD1 as D (5 bases). The length of the CDR3 is 17 residues. Trimming removed 0 bases from V and 4 bases from J, with 18 bases in between. The germline V gene has CDR1 SGHVS and CDR2 FQNEAQ. The CDR3 DNA is TGTGCCAGCAGCTTAGCTACGGGCAGGGCCCTTGGCTATGGCTACACCTTC. It specifies CASSLATGRALGYGYTF.

The gene calls are TRBV15 and TRBJ1-6, with 9 bases identical to TRBD1. V gave up 2 bases and J gave up 8 bases; unmatched junction bases: 4. The CDR3 runs to 15 residues. Germline CDR1 reads LNHNV; CDR2 reads YYDKDF (reference sequence). CDR3 protein: CATSRQQGAHSPLHF. The CDR3 DNA follows: TGTGCCACCAGCAGACAACAGGGGGCCCATTCACCCCTCCACTTT. The full variable domain, completed using reference TRBV15 and TRBJ1-6, is DAMVIQNPRYQVTQFGKPVTLSCSQTLNHNVMYWYQQKSSQAPKLLFHYYDKDFNNEADTPDNFQSRRPNTSFCFLDIRSPGLGDTAMYLCATSRQQGAHSPLHFGNGTRLTVT.

This clone occurred once. This chain links TRBV28 with TRBJ2-7; D is unresolved. The CDR3 runs to 12 residues. Germline V gene lookup returns CDR1 MDHEN and CDR2 SYDVKM. V was shortened by 5 bases and J by 0 bases, with 5 bases between the two germline ends. CDR3 loop: CASSASSYEQYF. CDR3 nucleotides: TGTGCCAGCAGTGCTAGCTCCTACGAGCAGTACTTC.

The rearrangement uses TRBV19 and TRBJ1-5, with no clear D. V was clipped by 4 bases and J by 1 base, with 5 bases between them. The CDR3 contains 13 residues. Germline assignment: CDR1 LNHDA and CDR2 SQIVND (reference sequence). The CDR3 protein is CASSKQSNQPQHF. The CDR3, as DNA: TGTGCCAGTAGTAAACAAAGCAATCAGCCCCAGCATTTT.

The chain joins TRBV27 to TRBJ1-1; D uncertain. This CDR3 is built from 13 residues. Trimming stripped 2 bases from V and 1 base from J, with 5 bases between. The germline V gene has CDR1 MNHEY and CDR2 SMNVEV (reference sequence). The CDR3 coding sequence is TGTGCCAGCAGTTTAGAGGAGAACACTGAAGCTTTCTTT. Protein sequence: CASSLEENTEAFF.